What follows are 10 T cell receptor beta chains derived from one specimen sequenced in a study of human T cells and chemical hapten exposure (dated by TCRdb to about 2021). The library was prepared using RACE. Sequencing took place on a NextSeq 500. TCRdb reran the public reads through fastp at Q25 and MiXCR, keeping productive beta chains. A single entry per CDR3 protein holds the most common genes and DNA from its merged rows. The sample contains over 100,000 distinct CDR3 sequences, about a tenth of them found a single time. The biggest ten clones account for around 3.1% of the sample. The time point label here, explained by the study, means: patch test 2, 6 weeks after DPC sensitization. This specimen's treatment or condition label, per the study, means: therapeutic diphenylcyclopropenone sensitization with weekly scalp DPC. The sequenced sample was whole blood, obtained in connection with sensitization to the hapten diphenylcyclopropenone (DPC). The source of these receptors is a woman aged 40 to 50 with alopecia areata. Some clones in this sample may be carry-over from other donors' samples.

As to this clonotype: Germline and junction disagree at one end, which may indicate a read error. The rearrangement joins TRBV7-2 to TRBJ2-3; D remains ambiguous. Germline V gives CDR1 SGHTA, CDR2 FQGNSA. This CDR3 has 18 residues. CDR3 residues: CASSRHEVAPYGTDTRYF. In DNA, the CDR3 is TGTGCCAGCAGCCGACATGAAGTTGCCCCTTACGGCACAGATACGCGGTATTTT. Looking up the rest from reference TRBV7-2 and TRBJ2-3 gives the full variable domain: GAGVSQSPSNKVTEKGKDVELRCDPISGHTALYWYRQSLGQGLEFLIYFQGNSAPDKSGLPSDRFSAERTGGSVSTLTIQRTQQEDSAVYLCASSRHEVAPYGTDTRYFGPGTRLTVL.

This clonotype showed up just a few times. The V call is TRBV6-6, the J call TRBJ1-1, with TRBD1 matching over 7 bases. V was pared by 0 bases and J by 6 bases, with 10 bases of the junction left unmatched. Per the germline V gene, CDR1 is MNHNY and CDR2 is SVGAGI (reference sequence). The CDR3 covers 16 residues. The CDR3 DNA sequence: TGTGCCAGCAGTTACTCGCTTACAGGGGATTCGCCTGAAGCTTTCTTT. Its translation is CASSYSLTGDSPEAFF.

This clonotype was counted ten times or more. The chain employs TRBV7-3 and TRBJ2-1, with TRBD1 matching over 9 bases. Losses at the gene ends were 4 bases for V and 8 bases for J; bases not matched to a gene: 3. The CDR3 sequence is 13 residues long. Germline V gene data show CDR1 as SGHTA and CDR2 as FQGTGA. CDR3 sequence (DNA): TGTGCCAGCAGCTCTGGACAGGGGTATGAGCAGTTCTTC. Protein sequence: CASSSGQGYEQFF.

At least ten counts were recorded for this clonotype. The CDR3 loop reads CSVRHPVGVETQYF. Here the CDR3 DNA reads TGCAGCGTGAGACACCCGGTGGGGGTGGAGACCCAGTACTTC. This rearrangement joins TRBV29-1 to TRBJ2-5, with D perhaps being TRBD1 or TRBD2 (5 bases each). The V end lost 6 bases, the J end lost 5 bases, and 19 bases lay between the germline ends. The CDR3 loop spans 14 amino acids. In germline, CDR1 is SQVTM, CDR2 ANQGSEA.

This clonotype was recorded many times. The V and J genes are TRBV5-1 and TRBJ2-3, with D perhaps TRBD2 (5 bases). This CDR3 contains 14 residues. V dropped 1 base and J dropped 2 bases, with 8 bases sitting between them. Germline V gene data show CDR1 as SGHRS and CDR2 as YFSETQ. CDR3 in DNA: TGCGCCAGCAGCTTGAGCGGCTCCACAGATACGCAGTATTTT. Encoded protein: CASSLSGSTDTQYF.

At least ten counts were recorded for this clonotype. The chain links TRBV5-1 to TRBJ2-7, with D unclear. The CDR3 contains 14 residues. CDR1 and CDR2 (germline): SGHRS, YFSETQ. The germline V and J ends were trimmed by 5 bases and 1 base, with 13 bases remaining between them. Here the CDR3 DNA reads TGCGCCAGCAGGGCCTCGACATCGTCCTACGAGCAGTACTTC. This translates into CASRASTSSYEQYF.

The chain links TRBV6-2 or TRBV6-3 to TRBJ2-4; the D call may be TRBD1 or TRBD2 (6 bases each). The CDR3 covers 16 residues. The germline V and J ends were trimmed by 5 bases and 1 base, with 15 bases remaining between them. Germline V CDR1 and CDR2: MNHEY, SVGEGT. Written as DNA, the CDR3 is TGTGCCAGCAGTAGCTTGGGGGGCTTTGCCAAAAACATTCAGTACTTC. It encodes CASSSLGGFAKNIQYF.

Many counts were recorded for this clonotype. This sequence joins TRBV5-5 and TRBJ1-4; D is uncertain. The V and J ends lost 4 bases and 4 bases respectively, with 11 bases between them. Germline loops: CDR1 SGHKS, CDR2 YYEKEE (reference sequence). The CDR3 sequence is 14 residues long. The CDR3 here is CASSPNGFNEKLFF. The CDR3, as DNA: TGTGCCAGCAGCCCTAACGGGTTTAATGAAAAACTGTTTTTT.

The table lists this clonotype with a few counts. The gene calls are TRBV6-5 and TRBJ1-2; D unresolved. The germline V gene encodes CDR1 MNHEY and CDR2 SVGAGI. The CDR3 length is 18 residues. Trimming removed 2 bases at V and 3 bases at J, with 22 bases between. CDR3 amino acids: CASSYLTIDIEEDYGYTF. The CDR3 bases are TGTGCCAGCAGTTACCTCACGATCGACATTGAGGAAGACTATGGCTACACCTTC.

This sequence joins TRBV6-2 or TRBV6-3 and TRBJ2-4; a weak D match, TRBD1 (6 bases). Germline V CDR1 and CDR2: MNHEY, SVGEGT. V shed 4 bases and J shed 0 bases, with 13 bases lying between them. This CDR3 has 16 amino acids. CDR3 bases: TGTGCCAGCAGTTCGGACAGCTCACTAGCCAAAAACATTCAGTACTTC. It codes for CASSSDSSLAKNIQYF.